The 20 T cell receptor beta chains below all came from one sample that was sequenced in a study of blood T cell repertoires in COVID-19. Using immunoSEQ multiplex PCR, the repertoire was profiled, and TCRdb retains in-frame clones only, with some absent. The sample records around 300,000 clones, approximately 88% being singletons. Sequences were obtained from PBMCs or T cells enriched from blood (not recorded which). These receptors were obtained from a woman in her twenties or thirties who had recovered from COVID-19.

This rearrangement joins TRBV13 to TRBJ2-7; 9 bases line up with TRBD2. The CDR3 is 15 amino acids. Germline V gene sequence: CDR1 PRHDT, CDR2 FYEKMQ (reference sequence). J gave up 2 bases and V 3 bases, and 5 bases lay outside the gene matches. CDR3 DNA sequence: TGTGCCAGCAGCTTGGCAGCGGGGGGAACCTACGAGCAGTACTTC. This encodes CASSLAAGGTYEQYF.

On this clone: This may stem from a read error, because a much larger clone lies one nucleotide away. In the same sample, other DNA sequences code for this CDR3. The chain links TRBV9 to TRBJ1-2; 7 nucleotides line up with TRBD1. The CDR3 contains 12 residues. CDR1 is SGDLS and CDR2 is YYNGEE in the germline V gene. V gave up 0 bases and J gave up 7 bases; unmatched junction bases: 0. CDR3 in amino acids: CASSVDRGGYTF. The CDR3 nucleotides read TGTGCCAGCAGCGTAGACAGGGGTGGCTACACCTTC.

The chain links TRBV27 to TRBJ1-6; 9 bases align to TRBD1. Germline trimming cut 6 bases from V and 7 bases from J; bases unmatched to any gene: 7. The germline gives CDR1 MNHEY, CDR2 SMNVEV (reference sequence). CDR3 length: 15 residues. This chain's CDR3 is CASSFQGQGNSPLHF. In nucleotides, the CDR3 is TGTGCCAGCAGCTTTCAGGGACAGGGAAATTCACCCCTCCACTTT.

The chain has TRBV29-1 and TRBJ2-7; 12 positions agree with TRBD2. The V and J ends lost 4 bases and 3 bases, in that order; junction bases with no gene match: 10. CDR3 length equals 16 residues. The germline V gene encodes CDR1 SQVTM and CDR2 ANQGSEA. CDR3 bases: TGCAGCGTTGCCCGCCCAACTAGCGGGAGGTTCTACGAGCAGTACTTC. It is translated as CSVARPTSGRFYEQYF.

This clone was counted a few times. This chain joins TRBV21-1 and TRBJ2-7; whether TRBD2, the table's D call, matches the DNA was not checked. TRBV21-1 has pseudogene status. The CDR3 runs 18 residues. CDR3 coding DNA: TGTGCCAGCAGCAAAAATCCCCTCGGGACTAGCGGGAGTTTCGAGCAGTACTTC. The encoded protein is CASSKNPLGTSGSFEQYF.

This clone was picked up one time. The DNA for the CDR3 is TGCGCCAGCAGCCAACGGACTTCCAGCTCCTACAATGAGCAGTTCTTC. This translates into CASSQRTSSSYNEQFF. The rearrangement links TRBV4-3 to TRBJ2-1, with D tentatively TRBD2 (5 bases). This CDR3 is 16 amino acids long. Germline CDR1 is LGHNA and CDR2 is YSLEER. V lost 2 bases and J lost 0, with 11 bases in between.

To note about this clone: The same CDR3 can be traced to other DNA sequences in this sample. The rearrangement links TRBV5-1 to TRBJ2-3, with 9 bases matching TRBD2. Losses at the gene ends were 3 bases for V and 3 bases for J; bases not matched to a gene: 5. Germline V gene sequence: CDR1 SGHRS, CDR2 YFSETQ. The CDR3 is made up of 15 amino acids. CDR3 sequence: CASSSLAGDTDTQYF. The CDR3 region has the DNA TGCGCCAGCAGCTCCTTAGCGGGGGATACAGATACGCAGTATTTT.

V usage is TRBV9 and J usage is TRBJ1-2; D may be TRBD1 (6 bases). CDR3 size: 15 residues. CDR1 and CDR2 (germline): SGDLS, YYNGEE. The ends were cut back, 3 bases at V and 4 bases at J, with 16 bases in the middle. The CDR3 DNA reads as TGTGCCAGCAGCGCCGAACAGGGTCCAGTCTATGGCTACACCTTC. Its protein product is CASSAEQGPVYGYTF.

This chain joins TRBV18 and TRBJ2-3, with D perhaps matching TRBD1 (6 bases). The CDR3 sequence is 14 residues long. The germline V gene has CDR1 KGHSH and CDR2 LQKENI. Trimming removed 3 bases from V and 5 bases from J, with 12 bases in between. CDR3 nucleotides: TGTGCCAGCTCACCCCTACCAGGGGAAGATACGCAGTATTTT. Translating it yields CASSPLPGEDTQYF.

In its sample, this clone was seen once. The rearrangement links TRBV6-5 to TRBJ2-5; TRBD2 matches 8 bases. V was pared by 6 bases and J by 2 bases, with 8 bases of the junction left unmatched. The CDR3 is 15 residues long. Germline values: CDR1 MNHEY, CDR2 SVGAGI. The CDR3 here is CASSPTTSGQETQYF. CDR3 bases: TGTGCCAGCAGCCCGACCACTAGCGGACAAGAGACCCAGTACTTC.

This clone was seen once. This chain uses TRBV28 with TRBJ1-1; no firm D call. This CDR3 has 13 residues. Trimming pared 7 bases from V and 1 base from J, leaving 10 bases between. Germline V lookup: CDR1 MDHEN, CDR2 SYDVKM. CDR3 sequence reads: CASTLPGNTEAFF. CDR3 nucleotides: TGTGCCAGCACCCTACCGGGGAACACTGAAGCTTTCTTT.

The chain recombines TRBV6-1 with TRBJ1-1; D unclear. The CDR3 has 15 amino acids. The V and J ends lost 0 bases and 5 bases respectively, with 13 bases between them. Per germline, CDR1 MNHNS and CDR2 SASEGT. In DNA, the CDR3 is TGTGCCAGCAGTGAAGCGACATTCATAGGTACTGAAGCTTTCTTT. Protein sequence: CASSEATFIGTEAFF.

The chain links TRBV10-3 to TRBJ2-2; D perhaps matches TRBD1 (6 bases). CDR3 length equals 15 residues. V lost 6 bases and J lost 4, with 15 bases in between. Germline CDR1 is ENHRY and CDR2 is SYGVKD. The CDR3 sequence is CAIRTQKGGTGELFF. The CDR3, as DNA: TGTGCCATCAGGACCCAGAAAGGGGGCACCGGGGAGCTGTTTTTT.

This chain connects TRBV27 to TRBJ2-7, with 8 positions matching TRBD2. Germline V lookup: CDR1 MNHEY, CDR2 SMNVEV (reference sequence). With 6 bases clipped from V and 4 bases from J, the junction kept 11 bases outside the gene matches. This CDR3 comprises 15 residues. For the CDR3, the DNA is TGTGCCAGCAGCCTCTTGGGACTAGAGAAATACGAGCAGTACTTC. Encoded protein: CASSLLGLEKYEQYF.

This chain links TRBV15 with TRBJ2-1; 9 positions match TRBD1. The trim removed 4 bases at V and 3 bases at J, leaving 10 bases unmatched. Germline V gives CDR1 LNHNV, CDR2 YYDKDF (reference sequence). The CDR3 runs 17 residues. The CDR3 region is CATSNPRTGVVYNEQFF. The CDR3 coding sequence is TGTGCCACCAGCAACCCAAGGACAGGGGTTGTCTACAATGAGCAGTTCTTC. The whole variable domain, remainder taken from reference TRBV15 and TRBJ2-1, is DAMVIQNPRYQVTQFGKPVTLSCSQTLNHNVMYWYQQKSSQAPKLLFHYYDKDFNNEADTPDNFQSRRPNTSFCFLDIRSPGLGDTAMYLCATSNPRTGVVYNEQFFGPGTRLTVL.

This sequence joins TRBV6-4 and TRBJ2-1; D perhaps matches TRBD1 (6 bases). Deletions cut 9 bases from V and 7 bases from J, with 7 bases between. CDR3 length equals 10 residues. The germline V gene has CDR1 MRHNA and CDR2 SNTAGT. The CDR3 region is CARTGNEQFF. The CDR3 bases are TGTGCCAGAACAGGGAATGAGCAGTTCTTC.

The chain couples TRBV5-6 to TRBJ1-6, with D possibly being TRBD1 (6 bases). Germline CDR1 is SGHDT and CDR2 is YYEEEE. The CDR3 covers 15 residues. Trimming removed 0 bases at V and 3 bases at J, with 7 bases between. The DNA of the CDR3 is TGTGCCAGCAGCTTGGGACAGGTCTATAATTCACCCCTCCACTTT. Encoded protein: CASSLGQVYNSPLHF.

This chain uses TRBV3-1 (or the pseudogene TRBV3-2) with TRBJ2-2; 10 bases align to TRBD2. CDR1 is LGHDT and CDR2 is YNNKEL in the germline V gene (reference sequence). The V gene end was trimmed by 7 bases and the J gene end by 6 bases; junction bases not matched to a gene: 11. The length of the CDR3 is 16 residues. CDR3 bases: TGTGCCAGCAACGGACTAGCGGCCCAGGGGGCCGGGGAGCTGTTTTTT. It specifies CASNGLAAQGAGELFF.

The chain links TRBV7-2 to TRBJ1-1; TRBD1 agrees at 11 bases. J gave up 4 bases and V 5 bases, and 6 bases lay outside the gene matches. The CDR3 covers 15 residues. Germline V CDR1 and CDR2: SGHTA, FQGNSA. DNA of the CDR3: TGTGCCAGCAGCAGGCGGGACAGGGGGGGCACTGAAGCTTTCTTT. This gives the protein CASSRRDRGGTEAFF.

The CDR3 DNA reads TGTGCCAGCTCGGGGGGGACCACTGAAGCTTTCTTT. This codes for CASSGGTTEAFF. The chain employs TRBV18 and TRBJ1-1; D may be TRBD1 (5 bases). V was cut by 6 bases and J by 4 bases, with 9 bases left in between. Germline-derived CDR1 and CDR2 are KGHSH and LQKENI. The CDR3 sequence is 12 residues long.